The rows below give T cell receptor beta chains drawn from one sample of a study of T cell responses to AZD1222 COVID-19 vaccine. TCRdb's copy holds only in-frame clones and misses some; the assay was immunoSEQ multiplex PCR. The sample has roughly 150,000 clones; approximately 91% are singletons. The sample consisted of peripheral blood, taken 28 days after the second AZD1222 dose. The receptors originated from an adult who received the AZD1222 COVID-19 vaccine. Each CDR3 is given with its conserved first and last residue. Where a row states a size, it is once, few, many or the class of an expanded clone; other rows omit it.

V	J	length	size	CDR3
TRBV18	TRBJ2-5	14	NA	CASSPGGSQETQYF
TRBV7-6	TRBJ1-3	13	NA	CASSRWTGNTIYF
TRBV5-4	TRBJ1-1	15	NA	CASSSLGRARTEAFF
TRBV5-1	TRBJ1-4	17	NA	CASSFFYRGLTNEKLFF
TRBV3-1/TRBV3-2	TRBJ2-1	18	NA	CASSHWGLAGDPNNEQFF
TRBV10-1	TRBJ2-3	14	NA	CASSELLVPDTQYF
TRBV2	TRBJ1-5	13	NA	CASTLLGNQPQHF
TRBV6-4	TRBJ2-3	13	few	CASSSGAADTQYF
TRBV7-9	TRBJ2-7	11	NA	CASSFSYEQYF
TRBV3-1/TRBV3-2	TRBJ2-2	11	NA	CASSGAGELFF
TRBV27	TRBJ2-7	15	NA	CASSLGQGASYEQYF
TRBV5-6	TRBJ1-1	14	once	CASSLTEGRTEAFF
TRBV20-1	TRBJ2-5	11	NA	CSAIVRETQYF
TRBV5-6	TRBJ2-7	14	once	CASSLTGADYEQYF
TRBV3-1/TRBV3-2	TRBJ1-1	15	NA	CASSPRQGANTEAFF
TRBV5-1	TRBJ2-5	11	NA	CASSFQETQYF
TRBV12-3/TRBV12-4	TRBJ2-1	11	NA	CASSPSGSRFF
TRBV18	TRBJ2-4	14	once	CASSPRPPTAIQYF
TRBV11-1	TRBJ2-1	16	NA	CASSLESGLAYNEQFF
TRBV30	TRBJ2-1	11	once	CASTSYNEQFF
TRBV7-3	TRBJ2-2	16	once	CASSLIGGSDTGELFF
TRBV6-2/TRBV6-3	TRBJ2-4	17	NA	CASSPPRGTLAKNIQYF
TRBV24-1	TRBJ2-1	14	NA	CATSDSPPDNEQFF
TRBV12-3/TRBV12-4	TRBJ1-6	13	NA	CASSLWDNRSLHF
TRBV12-2	TRBJ2-7	19	NA	CASRLAGSELSGRSYEQYF
TRBV15	TRBJ2-1	15	NA	CATSREADLYNEQFF
TRBV6-5	TRBJ1-6	15	NA	CASSYSSVYNSPLHF
TRBV2	TRBJ1-6	15	NA	CASSSALGGNSPLHF
TRBV2	TRBJ1-3	13	NA	CASSESSGNTIYF
TRBV3-1/TRBV3-2	TRBJ2-7	12	NA	CASSQVPYEQYF
TRBV2	TRBJ2-1	14	NA	CASSEVVRNNEQFF
TRBV6-1	TRBJ1-1	13	NA	CASSEQKDTEAFF
TRBV6-5	TRBJ2-2	13	NA	CASPRGSTGELFF
TRBV7-9	TRBJ2-2	12	NA	CAITVNTGELFF
TRBV5-4	TRBJ1-3	15	NA	CASSPGTASGNTIYF
TRBV3-1/TRBV3-2	TRBJ1-4	15	NA	CASSLQGGKGEKLFF
TRBV4-2	TRBJ1-2	15	NA	CASSLRMDSNYGYTF
TRBV7-8	TRBJ1-1	16	NA	CASSPLGAALNTEAFF
TRBV11-2	TRBJ1-2	13	NA	CASSGTGSGGYTF
TRBV6-5	TRBJ2-7	16	once	CASSYSSGGQLREQYF
TRBV16	TRBJ1-2	14	NA	CASSQSRAGYGYTF
TRBV2	TRBJ2-5	15	NA	CASSELTSNGETQYF
TRBV16	TRBJ2-7	13	NA	CASSQSRGGEQYF
TRBV5-1	TRBJ1-5	15	NA	CASSLAGEGHQPQHF
TRBV9	TRBJ1-6	15	NA	CASSVGSSYNSPLHF
TRBV12-3/TRBV12-4	TRBJ1-3	12	NA	CASSSGGAHIYF
TRBV4-1	TRBJ2-7	14	NA	CASSQNDSPYEQYF
TRBV28	TRBJ2-1	17	NA	CASTIGLAGGPGNEQFF
TRBV28	TRBJ2-3	12	NA	CASSLRKATQYF
TRBV5-1	TRBJ1-1	14	NA	CASSLKGADTEAFF
TRBV11-2	TRBJ1-1	17	NA	CASSLDTSYGRNTEAFF
TRBV5-1	TRBJ1-4	14	NA	CASATGTGDEKLFF
TRBV6-6	TRBJ2-1	14	NA	CASSPGSSYNEQFF
TRBV5-4	TRBJ2-5	14	few	CASRIGGAQETQYF
TRBV27	TRBJ2-1	16	NA	CASSPGLAGYYGEQFF
TRBV19	TRBJ2-1	15	NA	CASNTKRSSYNEQFF
TRBV5-4	TRBJ2-2	16	once	CASGRVLQNIPGELFF
TRBV4-1	TRBJ2-7	15	NA	CASSQEVGQGYEQYF